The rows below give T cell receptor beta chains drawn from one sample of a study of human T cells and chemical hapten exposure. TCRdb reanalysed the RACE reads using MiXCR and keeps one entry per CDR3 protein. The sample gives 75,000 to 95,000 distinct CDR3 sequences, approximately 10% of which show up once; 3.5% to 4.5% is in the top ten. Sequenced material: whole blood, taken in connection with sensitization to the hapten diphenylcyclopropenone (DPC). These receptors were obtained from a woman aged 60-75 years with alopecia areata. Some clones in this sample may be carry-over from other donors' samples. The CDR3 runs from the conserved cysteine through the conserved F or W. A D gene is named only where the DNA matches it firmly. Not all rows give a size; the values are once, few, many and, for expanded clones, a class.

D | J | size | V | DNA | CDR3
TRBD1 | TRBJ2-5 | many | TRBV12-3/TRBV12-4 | TGTGCCAGCAGGACCGACAGGGGGCCAGGGGAGACCCAGTACTTC | CASRTDRGPGETQYF
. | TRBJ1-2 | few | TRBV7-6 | TGTGCCAGCAGCGGCGGGAGTCCCACATCGGGCTACACCTTC | CASSGGSPTSGYTF
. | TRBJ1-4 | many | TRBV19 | TGTGCCAGTAGTCTAATGTCGCCTGCAACTAATGAAAAACTGTTTTTT | CASSLMSPATNEKLFF
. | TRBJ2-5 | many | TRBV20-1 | TGCAGTGCACTGCGGACAGAAGAGACCCAGTACTTC | CSALRTEETQYF
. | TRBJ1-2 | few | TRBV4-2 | TGTGCCAGCAGCCAAGATGTCTCGGGGCGGCCCTATGGCTACACCTTC | CASSQDVSGRPYGYTF
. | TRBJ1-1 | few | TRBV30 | TGTGCCTCACAGAGGGATGGCACTGAAGCTTTCTTT | CASQRDGTEAFF
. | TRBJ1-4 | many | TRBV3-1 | TGTGCCAGCAGCCAAGATATGAACCTGAATGAAAAACTGTTTTTT | CASSQDMNLNEKLFF
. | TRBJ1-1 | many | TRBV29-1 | TGCAGCGTTGACCGGACAAGCCGTCTGAACACTGAAGCTTTCTTT | CSVDRTSRLNTEAFF
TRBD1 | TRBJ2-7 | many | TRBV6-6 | TGTGCCAGCAGCCTCAGGACAGGGGCCGAGCTTGGCGAGCAGTACTTC | CASSLRTGAELGEQYF
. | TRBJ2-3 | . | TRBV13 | TGTGCCAGCAGTCGTGGCGGTCGGGGCCGCTTAGATACGCAGTATTTT | CASSRGGRGRLDTQYF
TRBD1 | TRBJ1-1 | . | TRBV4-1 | TGCGCCAGCAGCCAAGAGCAGGGGGGGAACACTGAAGCTTTCTTT | CASSQEQGGNTEAFF